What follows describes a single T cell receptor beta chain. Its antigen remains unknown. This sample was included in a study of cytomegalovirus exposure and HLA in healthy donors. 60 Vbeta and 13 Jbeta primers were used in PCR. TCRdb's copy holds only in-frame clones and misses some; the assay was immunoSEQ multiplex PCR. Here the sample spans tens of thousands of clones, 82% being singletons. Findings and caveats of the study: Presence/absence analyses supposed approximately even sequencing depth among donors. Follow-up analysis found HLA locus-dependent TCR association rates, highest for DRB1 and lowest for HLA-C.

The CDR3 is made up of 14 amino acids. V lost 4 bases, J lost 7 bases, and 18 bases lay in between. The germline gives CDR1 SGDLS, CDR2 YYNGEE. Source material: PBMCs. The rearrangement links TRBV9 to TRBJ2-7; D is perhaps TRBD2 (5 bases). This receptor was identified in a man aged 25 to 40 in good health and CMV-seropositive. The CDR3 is CASSRSTSAGEQYF. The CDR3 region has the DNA TGTGCCAGCAGCAGATCTACTAGTGCGGGTGAGCAGTACTTC.